This TCR beta chain emerged from a study of blood T cell repertoires in COVID-19. Across the study: The origin of the acute and convalescent COVID-19 samples was the United States, Italy and Spain.

The CDR3 is made up of 18 amino acids. Clinical histories supplied by participants themselves formed the basis of cohort assignment. Sequenced by immunoSEQ multiplex PCR; TCRdb stores in-frame clones only, minus some. The sample comprises roughly 190,000 clones, 89% of which are singletons, and approximately 0.77% rests with the top ten. This TCR came from a woman in her late teens or twenties who had recovered from COVID-19. Sequenced input: PBMCs or T cells enriched from blood (not recorded which). The chain combines TRBV21-1 with TRBJ2-2; TRBD1, as called in the table, went unchecked against the DNA. TRBV21-1 is marked as a pseudogene. CDR3 sequence reads: CASSPGGRTGGDTGELFF. CDR3 DNA sequence: TGTGCCAGCAGCCCAGGGGGGCGAACCGGTGGGGACACCGGGGAGCTGTTTTTT.